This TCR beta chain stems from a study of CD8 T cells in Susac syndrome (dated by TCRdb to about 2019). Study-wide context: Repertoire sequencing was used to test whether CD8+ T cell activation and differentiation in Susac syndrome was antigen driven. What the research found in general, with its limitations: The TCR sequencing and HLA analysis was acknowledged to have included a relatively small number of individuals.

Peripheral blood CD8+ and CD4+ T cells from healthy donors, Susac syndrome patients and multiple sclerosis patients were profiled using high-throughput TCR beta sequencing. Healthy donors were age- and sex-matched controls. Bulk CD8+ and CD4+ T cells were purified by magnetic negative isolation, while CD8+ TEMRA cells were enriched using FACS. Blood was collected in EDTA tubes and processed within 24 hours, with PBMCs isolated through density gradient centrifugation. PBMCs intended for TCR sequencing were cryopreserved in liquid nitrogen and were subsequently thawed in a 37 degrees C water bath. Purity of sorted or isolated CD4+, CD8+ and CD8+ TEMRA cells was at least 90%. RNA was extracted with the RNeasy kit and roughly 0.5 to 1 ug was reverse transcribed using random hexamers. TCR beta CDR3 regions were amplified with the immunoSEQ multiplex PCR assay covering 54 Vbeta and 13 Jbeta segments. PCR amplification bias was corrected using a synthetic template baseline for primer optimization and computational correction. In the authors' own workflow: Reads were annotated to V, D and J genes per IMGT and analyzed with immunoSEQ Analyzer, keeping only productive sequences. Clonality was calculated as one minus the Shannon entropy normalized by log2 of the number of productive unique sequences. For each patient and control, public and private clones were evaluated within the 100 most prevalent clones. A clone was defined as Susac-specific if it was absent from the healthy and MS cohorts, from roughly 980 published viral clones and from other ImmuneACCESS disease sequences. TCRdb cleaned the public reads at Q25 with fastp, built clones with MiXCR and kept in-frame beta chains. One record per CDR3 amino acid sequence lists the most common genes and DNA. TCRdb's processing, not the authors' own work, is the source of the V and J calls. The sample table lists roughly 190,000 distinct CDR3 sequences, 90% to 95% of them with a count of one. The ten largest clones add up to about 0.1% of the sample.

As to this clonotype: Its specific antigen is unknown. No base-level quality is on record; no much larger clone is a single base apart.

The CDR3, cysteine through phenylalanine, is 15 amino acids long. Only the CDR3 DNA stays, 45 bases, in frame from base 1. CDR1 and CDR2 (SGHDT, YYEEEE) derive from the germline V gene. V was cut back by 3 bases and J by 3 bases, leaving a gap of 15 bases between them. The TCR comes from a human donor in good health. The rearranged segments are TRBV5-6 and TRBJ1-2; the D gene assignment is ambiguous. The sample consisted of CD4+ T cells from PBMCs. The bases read TGTGCCAGCAGCTCAACCGGGAGGGTCGACTATGGCTACACCTTC. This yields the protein CASSSTGRVDYGYTF.